A selection of T cell receptor beta chains follows, all from one sample in a study of blood T cell repertoires in COVID-19. This table comes from immunoSEQ multiplex PCR, and its TCRdb copy is limited to in-frame clones, with some not included. This sample carries approximately 250,000 clones, around 90% of them seen once, and the ten largest clones take approximately 4%. The specimen was PBMCs or T cells enriched from blood (not recorded which). The receptors originated from a woman aged 25 to 45 with acute COVID-19. Both conserved end residues are part of each CDR3. Fields, in order: V gene, J gene, clone size, D gene, CDR3 DNA, CDR3 protein. The D gene is left open where the match is weak. Clone size is stated in some rows and not others, as once, few, many or a class when expanded.

v_call: TRBV18
j_call: TRBJ1-1
clone_size: -
d_call: -
cdr3_nt: TGTGCCAGCTCACCAGAGATAGTGAACACTGAAGCTTTCTTT
cdr3_aa: CASSPEIVNTEAFF

v_call: TRBV10-1
j_call: TRBJ1-2
clone_size: -
d_call: -
cdr3_nt: TGCGCCAGCAGGACCGACAGGCGAGCTAACTATGGCTACACCTTC
cdr3_aa: CASRTDRRANYGYTF

v_call: TRBV12-2
j_call: TRBJ1-2
clone_size: -
d_call: -
cdr3_nt: TGTGCAAGTCGCTCCCCGGACAGGGCTGGCTACACCTTC
cdr3_aa: CASRSPDRAGYTF

v_call: TRBV14
j_call: TRBJ2-1
clone_size: -
d_call: TRBD2
cdr3_nt: TGTGCCAGCAGCCCAGTAGCGGGAGGGCCGGTGGCGCGGCAGTTCTTC
cdr3_aa: CASSPVAGGPVARQFF

v_call: TRBV6-2/TRBV6-3
j_call: TRBJ2-1
clone_size: -
d_call: -
cdr3_nt: TGTGCCAGCAGTAACCACAGGGATGGTGAGCAGTTCTTC
cdr3_aa: CASSNHRDGEQFF

v_call: TRBV13
j_call: TRBJ1-1
clone_size: -
d_call: -
cdr3_nt: TGTGCCAGCAGCTTTGGAGGGCGCACTGAAGCTTTCTTT
cdr3_aa: CASSFGGRTEAFF

v_call: TRBV6-5
j_call: TRBJ2-7
clone_size: -
d_call: -
cdr3_nt: TGTGCCAGCAGTCCCAGTCTTTCCTCCTACGAGCAGTACTTC
cdr3_aa: CASSPSLSSYEQYF

v_call: TRBV28
j_call: TRBJ2-7
clone_size: -
d_call: -
cdr3_nt: TGTGCCAGCAGTGACCCCGGGACTGGGCCCTACGAGCAGTACTTC
cdr3_aa: CASSDPGTGPYEQYF

v_call: TRBV6-5
j_call: TRBJ2-3
clone_size: -
d_call: TRBD2
cdr3_nt: TGTGCCAGCAGTTACTCAACAGCGGGAAGGCCCGATACGCAGTATTTT
cdr3_aa: CASSYSTAGRPDTQYF

v_call: TRBV27
j_call: TRBJ2-7
clone_size: -
d_call: -
cdr3_nt: TGTGCCAGCAGTTTCAACGGGTACTCCTACGAGCAGTACTTC
cdr3_aa: CASSFNGYSYEQYF

v_call: TRBV7-6
j_call: TRBJ1-1
clone_size: -
d_call: -
cdr3_nt: TGTGCCAGCAGCCCCCTCAACCGGGACACTGAAGCTTTCTTT
cdr3_aa: CASSPLNRDTEAFF

v_call: TRBV10-3
j_call: TRBJ1-3
clone_size: -
d_call: -
cdr3_nt: TGTGCCTCAGGCGCAGACCTCTCTGGAAACACCATATATTTT
cdr3_aa: CASGADLSGNTIYF

v_call: TRBV19
j_call: TRBJ1-4
clone_size: -
d_call: TRBD1
cdr3_nt: TGTGCCAGTAGAGGGACAGGGGTTAATGAAAAACTGTTTTTT
cdr3_aa: CASRGTGVNEKLFF

v_call: TRBV4-1
j_call: TRBJ2-7
clone_size: -
d_call: TRBD2
cdr3_nt: TGCGCCAGCAGCCAAGATAGCGGGAGCAACGAGCAGTACTTC
cdr3_aa: CASSQDSGSNEQYF

v_call: TRBV6-5
j_call: TRBJ2-1
clone_size: -
d_call: -
cdr3_nt: TGTGCCAGTATGGTGGGAGTCCCGACGAATGAGCAGTTCTTC
cdr3_aa: CASMVGVPTNEQFF

v_call: TRBV19
j_call: TRBJ2-1
clone_size: -
d_call: -
cdr3_nt: TGTGCCAGTAAATCTAGTTCCCTCTTCTACAATGAGCAGTTCTTC
cdr3_aa: CASKSSSLFYNEQFF

v_call: TRBV24-1
j_call: TRBJ2-3
clone_size: -
d_call: TRBD1
cdr3_nt: TGTGCCACCAGTGACCACGGACAGGGGGCGTCCACAGATACGCAGTATTTT
cdr3_aa: CATSDHGQGASTDTQYF

v_call: TRBV7-2
j_call: TRBJ1-2
clone_size: -
d_call: TRBD1
cdr3_nt: TGTGCCAGCAGCTTCGGGACAGGATCTTCCTATGGCTACACCTTC
cdr3_aa: CASSFGTGSSYGYTF

v_call: TRBV27
j_call: TRBJ1-4
clone_size: -
d_call: -
cdr3_nt: TGTGCCAGCAGTTGGGGGGGTACTAATGAAAAACTGTTTTTT
cdr3_aa: CASSWGGTNEKLFF

v_call: TRBV4-3
j_call: TRBJ2-7
clone_size: -
d_call: -
cdr3_nt: TGCGCCAGCAGCCAAGACAGGACTGGGTACGAGCAGTACTTC
cdr3_aa: CASSQDRTGYEQYF

v_call: TRBV7-2
j_call: TRBJ2-3
clone_size: -
d_call: TRBD2
cdr3_nt: TGTGCCAGCAGCCTATTCAGGGCGGGAGGGCGCCGCACAGATACGCAGTATTTT
cdr3_aa: CASSLFRAGGRRTDTQYF

v_call: TRBV5-1
j_call: TRBJ1-5
clone_size: -
d_call: -
cdr3_nt: TGCGCCAGCAGCCCGGGGGAATACAATCAGCCCCAGCATTTT
cdr3_aa: CASSPGEYNQPQHF

v_call: TRBV7-9
j_call: TRBJ1-6
clone_size: -
d_call: TRBD1
cdr3_nt: TGTGCCAGCAGCTTACCACAGGGGGCGACGAGATCACCCCTCCACTTT
cdr3_aa: CASSLPQGATRSPLHF

v_call: TRBV30
j_call: TRBJ1-5
clone_size: -
d_call: -
cdr3_nt: TGTGCCTGGAGTGTACGTGGACACCCGCCGATTGGGCCCCAGCATTTT
cdr3_aa: CAWSVRGHPPIGPQHF

v_call: TRBV5-4
j_call: TRBJ2-1
clone_size: once
d_call: -
cdr3_nt: TGTGCCAGCACCCAAAACAATGAGCAGTTCTTC
cdr3_aa: CASTQNNEQFF

v_call: TRBV28
j_call: TRBJ2-5
clone_size: -
d_call: TRBD1
cdr3_nt: TGTGCCAGCAGCTCTGGACAGGGGGACATTAAGACCCAGTACTTC
cdr3_aa: CASSSGQGDIKTQYF

v_call: TRBV6-5
j_call: TRBJ2-7
clone_size: -
d_call: -
cdr3_nt: TGTGCCAGCAGTCCCAGCGGAAACTACGAGCAGTACTTC
cdr3_aa: CASSPSGNYEQYF

v_call: TRBV7-3
j_call: TRBJ2-3
clone_size: -
d_call: -
cdr3_nt: TGTGCCAGCAGCTTGGGGGCGCGCACAGATACGCAGTATTTT
cdr3_aa: CASSLGARTDTQYF

v_call: TRBV7-8
j_call: TRBJ2-4
clone_size: -
d_call: -
cdr3_nt: TGTGCCAGCAGCTTACGGGCCTTGTGGGGCGAAGACATTCAGTACTTC
cdr3_aa: CASSLRALWGEDIQYF

v_call: TRBV5-5
j_call: TRBJ1-1
clone_size: -
d_call: -
cdr3_nt: TGTGCCAGCATCCAAAGGCAGGGATCGAACACTGAAGCTTTCTTT
cdr3_aa: CASIQRQGSNTEAFF

v_call: TRBV4-1
j_call: TRBJ2-3
clone_size: -
d_call: -
cdr3_nt: TGCGCCAGCAGAGACCCGGGGGAGGTTGTGCCAGATACGCAGTATTTT
cdr3_aa: CASRDPGEVVPDTQYF

v_call: TRBV6-5
j_call: TRBJ2-1
clone_size: -
d_call: -
cdr3_nt: TGTGCCAGCAGTTACTCGACAGCGTACAATGAGCAGTTCTTC
cdr3_aa: CASSYSTAYNEQFF

v_call: TRBV24-1
j_call: TRBJ2-7
clone_size: -
d_call: -
cdr3_nt: TGTGCCACCAGTGACGGGAGCCGAGACGAGCAGTACTTC
cdr3_aa: CATSDGSRDEQYF

v_call: TRBV28
j_call: TRBJ1-6
clone_size: -
d_call: -
cdr3_nt: TGTGCCAGCCTTCGCACGAGCTCCTATAATTCACCCCTCCACTTT
cdr3_aa: CASLRTSSYNSPLHF

v_call: TRBV5-4
j_call: TRBJ2-3
clone_size: -
d_call: -
cdr3_nt: TGTGCCAGCAGCTTGGGGCTAGGCCAAGATACGCAGTATTTT
cdr3_aa: CASSLGLGQDTQYF

v_call: TRBV4-3
j_call: TRBJ1-4
clone_size: -
d_call: -
cdr3_nt: TGCGCCAGCAGCCAAGGTCAAGCGGAAAAACTGTTTTTT
cdr3_aa: CASSQGQAEKLFF

v_call: TRBV27
j_call: TRBJ2-1
clone_size: -
d_call: TRBD2
cdr3_nt: TGTGCCAGCAGTTTTACGGGACTAGCATACAATGAGCAGTTCTTC
cdr3_aa: CASSFTGLAYNEQFF

v_call: TRBV24-1
j_call: TRBJ1-1
clone_size: -
d_call: TRBD1
cdr3_nt: TGTGCCACCAGTCCAGGGGGCGCGGTTGAAGCTTTCTTT
cdr3_aa: CATSPGGAVEAFF

v_call: TRBV25-1
j_call: TRBJ1-1
clone_size: -
d_call: TRBD1
cdr3_nt: TGTGCCAGCAGTGACACGGTAGGACAGGGAGGCACTGAAGCTTTCTTT
cdr3_aa: CASSDTVGQGGTEAFF

v_call: TRBV19
j_call: TRBJ1-3
clone_size: -
d_call: TRBD1
cdr3_nt: TGTGCCAGTAGCCTTTGGACAGGCACCATATATTTT
cdr3_aa: CASSLWTGTIYF

v_call: TRBV4-1
j_call: TRBJ2-2
clone_size: -
d_call: TRBD2
cdr3_nt: TGCGCCAGCAGCCAGAGGCCCAGCGGGAGTGACACCGGGGAGCTGTTTTTT
cdr3_aa: CASSQRPSGSDTGELFF